A single sample gave rise to the 19 T cell receptor beta chains below, sequenced in a study of preoperative IRX-2 immunotherapy in early breast cancer. Treatment given: preoperative locoregional IRX-2 cytokine immunotherapy. The table came from immunoSEQ multiplex PCR; TCRdb's copy has only in-frame clones and leaves some out. This repertoire shows around 24,000 clones, roughly 80% found once; its top ten account for less than 7%. Sequences were derived from lymph node tissue, sampled after IRX-2 immunotherapy. The receptors come from a human donor with breast cancer.

CDR3 nucleotide sequence: TGTGCCAGCAGTAAACGGGACACATCATGGACTGAAGCTTTCTTT. Residues: CASSKRDTSWTEAFF. The chain has TRBV6-8 and TRBJ1-1, with D possibly matching TRBD1 (6 bases). Trimming removed 5 bases from V and 5 bases from J, with 18 bases in between. The CDR3 sequence is 15 residues long. Germline V gives CDR1 MNHGY, CDR2 SAAAGT.

This clone has a handful of counts. The rearrangement joins TRBV11-3 to TRBJ2-7, with 11 bases that match TRBD2. This CDR3 contains 14 residues. Germline V lookup: CDR1 SGHNT, CDR2 YENEEA. V shed 6 bases, J shed 6 bases, and the junction held 7 bases outside the gene matches. The CDR3 sequence: CASSLYGTSGEQYF. For the CDR3, the DNA is TGTGCCAGCAGTTTGTATGGGACTAGCGGCGAGCAGTACTTC.

The chain links TRBV11-3 to TRBJ2-5; D call uncertain. The germline V gene has CDR1 SGHNT and CDR2 YENEEA. V gave up 3 bases and J gave up 3 bases, with 26 bases separating them. This CDR3 is built from 19 residues. In nucleotides, the CDR3 is TGTGCCAGCAGCTTGGTCAGTATGTTGCGGTTACAAGATAAAGAGACCCAGTACTTC. Amino acid sequence: CASSLVSMLRLQDKETQYF.

The chain recombines TRBV11-3 with TRBJ1-5, with 9 bases lining up with TRBD1. The V gene end was trimmed by 5 bases and the J gene end by 8 bases; junction bases not matched to a gene: 7. Germline CDR1 and CDR2: SGHNT and YENEEA. This CDR3 has 14 residues. CDR3 nucleotides: TGTGCCAGCAGCCTAAACAGGGGGCGCGAGCCCCAGCATTTT. This sequence encodes CASSLNRGREPQHF.

This chain joins TRBV11-3 and TRBJ2-5; the D gene is possibly TRBD1 (5 bases). In germline, CDR1 is SGHNT, CDR2 YENEEA. There are 15 residues in the CDR3. Trimming cost V 3 bases and J 3 bases, with 14 bases left between them. CDR3 DNA: TGTGCCAGCAGCTTGGGCAGGGTATGGGAAGAGACCCAGTACTTC. The encoded protein is CASSLGRVWEETQYF. Full variable domain (outside the CDR3, taken from reference TRBV11-3 and TRBJ2-5): EAGVVQSPRYKIIEKKQPVAFWCNPISGHNTLYWYLQNLGQGPELLIRYENEEAVDDSQLPKDRFSAERLKGVDSTLKIQPAELGDSAVYLCASSLGRVWEETQYFGPGTRLLVL.

The chain couples TRBV6-8 to TRBJ1-2; a possible D gene is TRBD1 (5 bases). Germline V gene sequence: CDR1 MNHGY, CDR2 SAAAGT. The V end was cut by 2 bases, the J end by 6 bases, with 10 bases between. The CDR3 totals 13 residues. CDR3 nucleotide sequence: TGTGCCAGCAGTTACGAAGGGGTGAATGGCTACACCTTC. As protein: CASSYEGVNGYTF.

J is TRBJ2-5 and V is TRBV7-4; D gene uncertain. The CDR3 runs 13 residues. Germline assignment: CDR1 SGHVT and CDR2 SQSDAQ. Trimming left V 0 bases short and J 5 bases short, with 7 bases between. CDR3 nucleotides: TGTGCCAGCAGCTTAGCGGGTGGGGAGACCCAGTACTTC. It translates to CASSLAGGETQYF.

This chain uses TRBV6-8 with TRBJ1-2; maybe TRBD1 (6 bases). With 10 bases removed from V and 8 bases from J, the gap between germline ends came to 29 bases. CDR3 size: 16 residues. The germline CDR1 and CDR2 sequences are MNHGY and SAAAGT. CDR3 coding DNA: TGTGCCATCAACACCTCTCCTGGGGTAGGGGGGAGCGGCTACACCTTC. It yields the protein CAINTSPGVGGSGYTF.

This sequence joins TRBV18 and TRBJ2-4; 8 bases fit TRBD1. The CDR3 covers 13 residues. The junction had 4 bases not matched to a gene; V was cut back by 5 bases and J by 7 bases. Germline assignment: CDR1 KGHSH and CDR2 LQKENI. The CDR3 coding sequence is TGTGCCAGCTCAACAGGGGGTGAGAACATTCAGTACTTC. This gives the protein CASSTGGENIQYF.

The chain is built from TRBV6-7 and TRBJ1-1, with 9 bases fitting TRBD1. TRBV6-7 falls under the ORF class, with uncertain function. The V gene end was trimmed by 7 bases and the J gene end by 10 bases; junction bases not matched to a gene: 10. This CDR3 has 13 residues. The CDR3 bases are TGTGCCAGCATCTATGGACAGGGGAGACGAGCTTTCTTT. It specifies CASIYGQGRRAFF.

The V and J genes are TRBV6-8 and TRBJ2-7, with 10 positions matching TRBD2. Unmatched junction bases numbered 7, after V lost 5 bases and J lost 3 bases. The length of the CDR3 is 15 residues. Germline values: CDR1 MNHGY, CDR2 SAAAGT. This CDR3 reads CASSPPGLASYEQYF. The CDR3, as DNA: TGTGCCAGCAGTCCACCGGGACTAGCGAGCTACGAGCAGTACTTC.

This clone was found a few times. The rearrangement links TRBV28 to TRBJ2-3, with 8 bases aligning to TRBD2. The CDR3 is 16 amino acids. Germline CDR1 and CDR2: MDHEN and SYDVKM. Unmatched junction bases numbered 10, after V lost 6 bases and J lost 2 bases. The CDR3 loop is CASSPLERGLTDTQYF. CDR3 DNA sequence: TGTGCCAGCAGCCCACTAGAGCGGGGGCTCACAGATACGCAGTATTTT.

The chain combines TRBV23-1 with TRBJ1-5; 8 bases are a match to TRBD1. TRBV23-1 is designated an ORF whose function remains uncertain. V trimming: 6 bases; J trimming: 3 bases; junction bases outside the gene matches: 10. CDR3 length: 16 residues. In DNA, the CDR3 is TGCGCCAGCAGCCAAGACTGGACAGGGTACAATCAGCCCCAGCATTTT. Translation gives CASSQDWTGYNQPQHF.

V usage is TRBV7-1 and J usage is TRBJ2-2; 10 bases map to TRBD1. TRBV7-1 is filed as an ORF, its function uncertain. Unmatched junction bases numbered 5, after V lost 4 bases and J lost 6 bases. The length of the CDR3 is 15 residues. In nucleotides, the CDR3 is TGTGCCAGCAGCTTAGGACAGGGGGTCGCCGGGGAGCTGTTTTTT. It translates to CASSLGQGVAGELFF.

The rearrangement joins TRBV28 to TRBJ1-5; perhaps TRBD1 as D (5 bases). From germline, CDR1 is MDHEN and CDR2 SYDVKM. The CDR3 covers 14 residues. V was pared by 6 bases and J by 0 bases, with 9 bases between. The CDR3 here is CASRGTGSNQPQHF. CDR3 DNA sequence: TGTGCCAGCAGGGGGACGGGTAGCAATCAGCCCCAGCATTTT.

The chain carries TRBV7-1 and TRBJ2-7, with TRBD1 matching 10 bases. TRBV7-1 is classed as an ORF, of uncertain function. V dropped 5 bases and J dropped 5; count of bases not matched to a gene: 6. The CDR3 has 14 amino acids. The CDR3 reads CASSQTTGGHEQYF. CDR3 DNA sequence: TGTGCCAGCAGCCAGACGACAGGGGGCCACGAGCAGTACTTC.

The table lists this clone with a few counts. The V gene is TRBV14, the J gene TRBJ1-2; no clear D gene. CDR1 and CDR2 (germline): SGHDN, FVKESK. The CDR3 is 12 amino acids. The V gene lost 5 bases and the J gene lost 8 bases, with 12 bases spanning the gap. CDR3 sequence (DNA): TGTGCCAGCAGCTCAGACATTTGGGGCTACACCTTC. It translates to CASSSDIWGYTF. Variable domain in full (rest from reference TRBV14 and TRBJ1-2): EAGVTQFPSHSVIEKGQTVTLRCDPISGHDNLYWYRRVMGKEIKFLLHFVKESKQDESGMPNNRFLAERTGGTYSTLKVQPAELEDSGVYFCASSSDIWGYTFGSGTRLTVV.

V and J are TRBV7-4 and TRBJ2-5; TRBD1 is a possible D gene (6 bases). Germline-derived CDR1 and CDR2 are SGHVT and SQSDAQ. CDR3 length: 13 amino acids. V lost 5 bases to trimming and J lost 0 bases, with 7 bases between them. The DNA of the CDR3 is TGTGCCAGCAGCCGGGACAACCAAGAGACCCAGTACTTC. Translation: CASSRDNQETQYF. Drawing the rest from reference TRBV7-4 and TRBJ2-5, the complete variable domain is GAGVSQSPRYKVAKRGRDVALRCDSISGHVTLYWYRQTLGQGSEVLTYSQSDAQRDKSGRPSGRFSAERPERSVSTLKIQRTEQGDSAVYLCASSRDNQETQYFGPGTRLLVL.

The genes are TRBV14 and TRBJ1-1; weak D call: TRBD1 (6 bases). CDR3 length: 15 amino acids. Per germline, CDR1 SGHDN and CDR2 FVKESK. V was trimmed by 1 base and J by 5 bases, leaving 14 bases between them. DNA of the CDR3: TGTGCCAGCAGCCAAGCCTATTACAGGGATACTGAAGCTTTCTTT. Amino acids: CASSQAYYRDTEAFF. Drawing the rest from reference TRBV14 and TRBJ1-1, the complete variable domain is EAGVTQFPSHSVIEKGQTVTLRCDPISGHDNLYWYRRVMGKEIKFLLHFVKESKQDESGMPNNRFLAERTGGTYSTLKVQPAELEDSGVYFCASSQAYYRDTEAFFGQGTRLTVV.